The next 17 T cell receptor beta chains were all read from a single sample in a study of blood T cell repertoires in COVID-19. The table came from immunoSEQ multiplex PCR; TCRdb's copy has only in-frame clones and leaves some out. The sample has under 95,000 clones, about 85% seen once. The sequenced sample was peripheral blood. These TCRs come from a woman of 80 years or more with COVID-19, enrolled during active disease.

V is TRBV12-3 or TRBV12-4 and J is TRBJ1-2; 9 bases fit TRBD1. The CDR3 loop spans 13 amino acids. J was trimmed by 3 bases and V by 6 bases; bases with no gene match: 2. Here the CDR3 DNA reads TGTGCCAGCAGAAGGACAGGGGACTATGGCTACACCTTC. Its protein product is CASRRTGDYGYTF.

The rearrangement joins TRBV5-6 to TRBJ2-5, with 10 bases that match TRBD2. Germline V gene lookup returns CDR1 SGHDT and CDR2 YYEEEE. V dropped 4 bases and J dropped 5; count of bases not matched to a gene: 11. The CDR3 runs 16 residues. This CDR3 reads CASSLQRSGRSETQYF. CDR3 coding DNA: TGTGCCAGCAGCCTTCAGCGTAGCGGGAGGTCTGAGACCCAGTACTTC.

The CDR3 sequence is CSSLGGAGNQPQHF. In DNA, the CDR3 is TGCAGCTCTTTAGGGGGGGCCGGCAATCAGCCCCAGCATTTT. The J gene is TRBJ1-5, the V gene TRBV29-1, with a tentative D call TRBD1 (6 bases). V was clipped by 8 bases and J by 2 bases, with 16 bases between them. The CDR3 sequence is 14 residues long. Germline V gives CDR1 SQVTM, CDR2 ANQGSEA.

V and J are TRBV6-5 and TRBJ1-4, with TRBD1 matching over 7 bases. CDR3 length equals 15 residues. Per the germline V gene, CDR1 is MNHEY and CDR2 is SVGAGI. V shed 5 bases and J 8 bases; nucleotides not matched to a gene: 11. Here the CDR3 DNA reads TGTGCCAGCAGTACCTATTCAGGGGGATGGGAAAAACTGTTTTTT. Amino acid sequence: CASSTYSGGWEKLFF.

This clone was observed a few times. The CDR3 coding sequence is TGTGCCAGCAGTTCACTAGCGGGAGTTGAGCAGTTCTTC. Translating gives CASSSLAGVEQFF. The V call is TRBV7-9, the J call TRBJ2-1; 11 bases fit TRBD2. V lost 6 bases, J lost 9 bases, and 4 bases stayed unmatched. The length of the CDR3 is 13 residues. The germline V gene has CDR1 SEHNR and CDR2 FQNEAQ (reference sequence). Based on the CDR3 plus reference TRBV7-9 and TRBJ2-1, the full variable domain is DTGVSQNPRHKITKRGQNVTFRCDPISEHNRLYWYRQTLGQGPEFLTYFQNEAQLEKSRLLSDRFSAERPKGSFSTLEIQRTEQGDSAMYLCASSSLAGVEQFFGPGTRLTVL.

This clone occurred once. The rearrangement uses TRBV6-2 or TRBV6-3 and TRBJ2-1; D unclear. This CDR3 has 13 residues. V was cut by 0 bases and J by 6 bases, with 6 bases left in between. CDR1 and CDR2 from the germline V gene are MNHEY and SVGEGT. CDR3 protein: CASSYSTGNEQFF. The CDR3 nucleotides read TGTGCCAGCAGTTACTCGACGGGCAATGAGCAGTTCTTC.

The CDR3 nucleotides are TGTGCCAGCAGCTTAGTAGCCCACGAGCAGTACTTC. Translating it yields CASSLVAHEQYF. This chain joins TRBV13 and TRBJ2-7; D is ambiguous. The CDR3 runs 12 residues. V lost 1 base, J lost 5 bases, and 6 bases lay in between. CDR1 and CDR2 from the germline V gene are PRHDT and FYEKMQ (reference sequence).

This rearrangement joins TRBV5-4 to TRBJ2-7, with 7 bases aligning to TRBD1. In germline, CDR1 is SGHNT, CDR2 YYREEE (reference sequence). The CDR3 extends over 14 amino acids. The J segment lost 5 bases and the V segment lost 3 bases, leaving 8 bases of the junction unmatched. CDR3 nucleotides: TGTGCCAGCAGCTGGGACAGTCTAAGTCACGAGCAGTACTTC. It yields the protein CASSWDSLSHEQYF.

This clone was picked up a small number of times. The rearrangement joins TRBV5-4 to TRBJ2-7; D not resolved. The germline gives CDR1 SGHNT, CDR2 YYREEE (reference sequence). This CDR3 has 13 residues. Trimming removed 1 base from V and 6 bases from J, with 11 bases in between. For the CDR3, the DNA is TGTGCCAGCAGCTTGTTCGGCGGCCGCGAGCAGTACTTC. Encoded protein: CASSLFGGREQYF.

The chain joins TRBV14 to TRBJ2-2, with D possibly being TRBD1 (6 bases). Per the germline V gene, CDR1 is SGHDN and CDR2 is FVKESK. Between the trimmed V and J ends, which lost 1 base and 5 bases, there was a span of 23 bases. CDR3 length: 19 amino acids. The CDR3 reads CASSQARWQGNIGTGELFF. The CDR3 region has the DNA TGTGCCAGCAGCCAAGCCCGGTGGCAGGGGAACATTGGGACCGGGGAGCTGTTTTTT.

The rearrangement uses TRBV9 and TRBJ1-3, with D tentatively TRBD1 (5 bases). This CDR3 spans 15 amino acids. V gave up 4 bases and J gave up 0 bases, with 11 bases separating them. Germline-derived CDR1 and CDR2 are SGDLS and YYNGEE. CDR3 in amino acids: CASSFSGSSGNTIYF. In nucleotides, the CDR3 is TGTGCCAGCAGCTTCTCAGGGTCCTCTGGAAACACCATATATTTT.

The chain couples TRBV7-2 to TRBJ1-4, with D possibly being TRBD1 (5 bases). V was cut by 5 bases and J by 8 bases, with 18 bases left in between. Per the germline V gene, CDR1 is SGHTA and CDR2 is FQGNSA. CDR3 size: 15 residues. The CDR3 is CASSAMGGIGEKLFF. The CDR3 region has the DNA TGTGCCAGCAGCGCCATGGGGGGTATAGGAGAAAAACTGTTTTTT.

The chain employs TRBV9 and TRBJ1-6; D perhaps matches TRBD1 (5 bases). In germline, CDR1 is SGDLS, CDR2 YYNGEE. V was trimmed by 0 bases and J by 8 bases, leaving 12 bases between them. This CDR3 has 15 amino acids. The DNA for the CDR3 is TGTGCCAGCAGCGTAGAAGGGGTCTACGATTCACCCCTCCACTTT. Translation: CASSVEGVYDSPLHF.

Only one count was recorded for this clone. The chain links TRBV3-1 (or the pseudogene TRBV3-2) to TRBJ1-2; 7 nucleotides align to TRBD1. CDR3 length: 12 amino acids. The junction had 3 bases not matched to a gene; V was cut back by 4 bases and J by 7 bases. CDR1 is LGHDT and CDR2 is YNNKEL in the germline V gene (reference sequence). CDR3 bases: TGTGCCAGCAGCCTACAGGGGCTTGGCTACACCTTC. The encoded protein is CASSLQGLGYTF.

The J gene is TRBJ2-7, the V gene TRBV7-9, with 8 bases fitting TRBD1. From germline, CDR1 is SEHNR and CDR2 FQNEAQ (reference sequence). V was pared by 5 bases and J by 0 bases, with 6 bases of the junction left unmatched. The CDR3 length is 15 residues. The CDR3 sequence is CASSQWDRSSYEQYF. The DNA of the CDR3 is TGTGCCAGCAGCCAATGGGACAGGAGCTCCTACGAGCAGTACTTC.

The chain links TRBV10-3 to TRBJ1-3; tentatively, D is TRBD1 (5 bases). V lost 5 bases and J lost 8, with 22 bases in between. CDR1 ENHRY and CDR2 SYGVKD come from the germline V gene. This CDR3 is 16 amino acids long. The CDR3, as DNA: TGTGCCATCAGTTTTTCCTTCGGGACGGGGGACCACACCATATATTTT. It translates to CAISFSFGTGDHTIYF.

The rearrangement links TRBV7-9 to TRBJ1-1, with 9 positions matching TRBD1. The V gene end was trimmed by 5 bases and the J gene end by 4 bases; junction bases not matched to a gene: 5. Germline CDR1 is SEHNR and CDR2 is FQNEAQ (reference sequence). This CDR3 is built from 14 residues. The CDR3 loop is CASSPGTGRTEAFF. CDR3 nucleotides: TGTGCCAGCAGCCCCGGGACAGGGCGCACTGAAGCTTTCTTT.